The TCR beta chain described here comes from a study of identifying expanded T cells in peripheral blood. Per the germline V gene, CDR1 is SGHTS and CDR2 is YDEGEE. This CDR3 is built from 15 residues. Trimming cost V 1 base and J 2 bases; bases outside gene matches: 3. Produced via immunoSEQ multiplex PCR; TCRdb's table is partial and in-frame only. Of over 90,000 clones listed, about 91% were seen once; the top ten hold around 14%. In the case of this clone: What it recognizes is unknown.

During the collection period, no donor immune events like infections were recorded. Findings of the study overall: Across healthy donors, higher total template counts meant significantly greater roughly two-week count variance. Technical replicates showed around 1.3 changed clones; around two weeks roughly 18; four weeks 19.

The sequence came from a person aged 18 to 70 in good health. The sequencing input was blood. The chain is built from TRBV5-8 and TRBJ2-7, with 10 bases fitting TRBD2. CDR3 protein: CASSLLTSGAYEQYF. CDR3 nucleotide sequence: TGTGCCAGCAGCTTGTTAACTAGCGGGGCCTACGAGCAGTACTTC. Based on the CDR3 plus reference TRBV5-8 and TRBJ2-7, the full variable domain is EAGVTQSPTHLIKTRGQQATLRCSPISGHTSVYWYQQALGLGLQFLLWYDEGEERNRGNFPPRFSGRQFPNYSSELNVNALELEDSALYLCASSLLTSGAYEQYFGPGTRLTVT.